This passage covers 10 T cell receptor beta chains from one sample sequenced in a study of T cell responses to AZD1222 COVID-19 vaccine. The data were produced by immunoSEQ multiplex PCR, yet TCRdb's version contains in-frame clones alone and is incomplete. The sample has about 150,000 clones; more than 85% are singletons. Material: peripheral blood, obtained 28 days after the second AZD1222 dose. The receptors were gathered from an adult who received the AZD1222 COVID-19 vaccine.

The chain recombines TRBV19 with TRBJ1-5, with unresolved D. Germline V gives CDR1 LNHDA, CDR2 SQIVND (reference sequence). V shed 5 bases and J shed 4 bases, with 18 bases lying between them. The length of the CDR3 is 16 residues. As DNA, the CDR3 is TGTGCCAGTAGTTTCGTTGGGGAGTCGGCGAATCAGCCCCAGCATTTT. It encodes CASSFVGESANQPQHF. Drawing the rest from reference TRBV19 and TRBJ1-5, the complete variable domain is DGGITQSPKYLFRKEGQNVTLSCEQNLNHDAMYWYRQDPGQGLRLIYYSQIVNDFQKGDIAEGYSVSREKKESFPLTVTSAQKNPTAFYLCASSFVGESANQPQHFGDGTRLSIL.

The chain links TRBV18 to TRBJ2-5; 7 nucleotides agree with TRBD1. Germline CDR1 is KGHSH and CDR2 is LQKENI. Trimming removed 5 bases from V and 2 bases from J; junction bases left unmatched: 8. The CDR3 runs to 15 residues. In nucleotides, the CDR3 is TGTGCCAGCTCAACATTAACAGGGGTTCAAGAGACCCAGTACTTC. Translated, it gives CASSTLTGVQETQYF.

This chain connects TRBV24-1 to TRBJ2-1, with 11 nucleotides matching TRBD2. J gave up 5 bases and V 3 bases, and 5 bases lay outside the gene matches. Germline V gives CDR1 KGHDR, CDR2 SFDVKD. This CDR3 comprises 16 residues. The DNA of the CDR3 is TGTGCCACCAGTGATCCGACTAGCGGGACTCACAATGAGCAGTTCTTC. Translating it yields CATSDPTSGTHNEQFF.

V usage is TRBV2 and J usage is TRBJ1-5, with unresolved D. V was pared by 4 bases and J by 3 bases, with 10 bases between. This CDR3 contains 14 residues. Germline CDR1 SNHLY, CDR2 FYNNEI. The CDR3 here is CASSVDGINQPQHF. DNA of the CDR3: TGTGCCAGCAGTGTGGACGGAATCAATCAGCCCCAGCATTTT.

This clone appeared a few times. The chain is built from TRBV11-2 and TRBJ1-2, with D unresolved. The germline V gene encodes CDR1 SGHAT and CDR2 FQNNGV. V shed 3 bases and J shed 8 bases, with 19 bases lying between them. The CDR3 runs to 15 residues. CDR3 protein: CASSFSEGPGIGYTF. In DNA form, the CDR3 reads TGTGCCAGCAGCTTTTCAGAGGGCCCCGGAATCGGCTACACCTTC.

V is TRBV27 and J is TRBJ2-7, with D tentatively TRBD1 or TRBD2 (6 bases each). V lost 5 bases and J 4 bases, leaving 15 bases between the germline ends. The CDR3 totals 14 residues. CDR1 is MNHEY and CDR2 is SMNVEV in the germline V gene (reference sequence). CDR3 region: CASSVSGGGYEQYF. CDR3 nucleotides: TGTGCCAGCAGTGTGTCCGGGGGCGGATACGAGCAGTACTTC.

The rearrangement uses TRBV7-9 and TRBJ1-2; TRBD1 agrees at 7 bases. Germline values: CDR1 SEHNR, CDR2 FQNEAQ (reference sequence). V was pared by 4 bases and J by 2 bases, with 7 bases of the junction left unmatched. There are 15 residues in the CDR3. CDR3 loop: CASSSPGQKNYGYTF. Written as DNA, the CDR3 is TGTGCCAGCAGCTCTCCGGGACAGAAGAACTATGGCTACACCTTC.

The DNA of the CDR3 is TGTGCCAGCAGTGCTCCAGCGGGAGTGGGAGATACGCAGTATTTT. Protein sequence: CASSAPAGVGDTQYF. V and J are TRBV2 and TRBJ2-3, with 8 bases fitting TRBD2. This CDR3 contains 15 residues. The germline V gene encodes CDR1 SNHLY and CDR2 FYNNEI. V shed 4 bases and J 5 bases; nucleotides not matched to a gene: 8.

CDR3 coding DNA: TGTGCCAGCAGCCAAGAGGGGTGGGGCTACACCTTC. It specifies CASSQEGWGYTF. The rearrangement links TRBV3-1 (or the pseudogene TRBV3-2) to TRBJ1-2; D unresolved. This CDR3 is built from 12 residues. Trimming cost V 0 bases and J 8 bases, with 7 bases left between them. In germline, CDR1 is LGHDT, CDR2 YNNKEL (reference sequence).

The chain links TRBV12-3 or TRBV12-4 to TRBJ2-1; 9 bases match TRBD2. This CDR3 is 13 amino acids long. With V trimmed by 10 bases and J by 0 bases, 1 base remained unmatched. CDR3 in DNA: TGTGCCACTAGCGGGGACTCCTACAATGAGCAGTTCTTC. Translation gives CATSGDSYNEQFF.